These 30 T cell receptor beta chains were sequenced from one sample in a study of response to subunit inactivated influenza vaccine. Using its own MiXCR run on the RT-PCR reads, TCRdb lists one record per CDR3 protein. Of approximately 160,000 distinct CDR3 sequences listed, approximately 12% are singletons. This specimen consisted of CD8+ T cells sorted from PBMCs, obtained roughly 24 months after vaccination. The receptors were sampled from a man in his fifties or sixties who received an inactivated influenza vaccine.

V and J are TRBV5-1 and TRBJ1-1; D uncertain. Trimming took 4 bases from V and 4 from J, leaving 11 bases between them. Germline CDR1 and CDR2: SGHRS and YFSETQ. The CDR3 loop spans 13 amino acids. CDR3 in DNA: TGCGCCAGCAGCCGGACCATAGGCACTGAAGCTTTCTTT. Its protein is CASSRTIGTEAFF.

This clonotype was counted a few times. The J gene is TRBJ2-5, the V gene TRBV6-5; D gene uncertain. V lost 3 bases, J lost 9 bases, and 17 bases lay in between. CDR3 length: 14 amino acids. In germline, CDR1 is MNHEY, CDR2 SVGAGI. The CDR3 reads CASSYLMDHGSQYF. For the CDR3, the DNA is TGTGCCAGCAGTTATTTGATGGACCATGGTTCCCAGTACTTC.

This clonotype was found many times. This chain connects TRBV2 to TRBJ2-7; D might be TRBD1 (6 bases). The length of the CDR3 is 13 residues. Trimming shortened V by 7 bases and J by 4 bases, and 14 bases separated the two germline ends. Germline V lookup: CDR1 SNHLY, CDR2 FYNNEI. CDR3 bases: TGTGCCAGCAAGAGGCTGGGGGCGTACGAGCAGTACTTC. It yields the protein CASKRLGAYEQYF.

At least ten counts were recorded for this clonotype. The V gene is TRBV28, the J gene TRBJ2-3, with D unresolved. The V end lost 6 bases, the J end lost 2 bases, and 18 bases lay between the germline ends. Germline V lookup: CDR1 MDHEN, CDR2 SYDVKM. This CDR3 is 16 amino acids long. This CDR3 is CASRGIYSPSTDTQYF. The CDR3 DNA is TGTGCCAGCAGGGGGATATACTCACCGTCCACAGATACGCAGTATTTT. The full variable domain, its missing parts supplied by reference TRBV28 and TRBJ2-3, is DVKVTQSSRYLVKRTGEKVFLECVQDMDHENMFWYRQDPGLGLRLIYFSYDVKMKEKGDIPEGYSVSREKKERFSLILESASTNQTSMYLCASRGIYSPSTDTQYFGPGTRLTVL.

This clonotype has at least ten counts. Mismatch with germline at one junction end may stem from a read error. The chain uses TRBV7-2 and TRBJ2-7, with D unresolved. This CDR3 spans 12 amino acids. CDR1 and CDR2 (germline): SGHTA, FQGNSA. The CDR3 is CASSLVPYEQYF. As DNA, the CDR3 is TGCGCCAGCAGCTTGGTTCCCTACGAGCAGTACTTC. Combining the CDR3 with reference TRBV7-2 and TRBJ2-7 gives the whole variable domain GAGVSQSPSNKVTEKGKDVELRCDPISGHTALYWYRQSLGQGLEFLIYFQGNSAPDKSGLPSDRFSAERTGGSVSTLTIQRTQQEDSAVYLCASSLVPYEQYFGPGTRLTVT.

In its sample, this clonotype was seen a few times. The CDR3 DNA reads as TGTGCCAGCAGTGTTTGGGGCCTCGGCTCCTACGAGCAGTACTTC. Translating gives CASSVWGLGSYEQYF. This sequence joins TRBV6-1 and TRBJ2-7, with a weak D call TRBD1 (5 bases). The CDR3 has 15 residues. V was trimmed by 4 bases and J by 0 bases, leaving 13 bases between them. CDR1 is MNHNS and CDR2 is SASEGT in the germline V gene.

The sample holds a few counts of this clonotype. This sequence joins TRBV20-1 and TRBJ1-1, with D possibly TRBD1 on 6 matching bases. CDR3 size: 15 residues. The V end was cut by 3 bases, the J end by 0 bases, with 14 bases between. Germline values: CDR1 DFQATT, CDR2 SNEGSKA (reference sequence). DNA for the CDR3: TGCAGTGCTAGGTTGTCGGGGACACTGAACACTGAAGCTTTCTTT. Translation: CSARLSGTLNTEAFF.

This chain's CDR3 is CASSHEGQLSGAFF. In nucleotides, the CDR3 is TGTGCCAGCAGCCACGAAGGACAGCTCTCGGGTGCTTTCTTT. The chain is built from TRBV3-1 and TRBJ1-1; weak D call: TRBD1 (6 bases). CDR3 length: 14 amino acids. Trimming left V 3 bases short and J 11 bases short, with 19 bases between. Germline V CDR1 and CDR2: LGHDT, YNNKEL (reference sequence).

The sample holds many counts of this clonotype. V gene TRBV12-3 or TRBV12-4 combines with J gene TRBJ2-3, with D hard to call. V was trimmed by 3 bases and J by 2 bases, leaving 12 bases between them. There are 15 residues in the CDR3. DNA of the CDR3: TGTGCCAGCAGTTTCGTGGGCGTGGACACAGATACGCAGTATTTT. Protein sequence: CASSFVGVDTDTQYF.

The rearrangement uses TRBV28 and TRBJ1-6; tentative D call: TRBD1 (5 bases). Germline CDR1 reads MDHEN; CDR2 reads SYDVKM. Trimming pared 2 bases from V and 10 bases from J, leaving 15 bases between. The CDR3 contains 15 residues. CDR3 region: CASSLGLGEASPLHF. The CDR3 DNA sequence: TGTGCCAGCAGTTTAGGGCTGGGGGAAGCATCACCCCTCCACTTT.

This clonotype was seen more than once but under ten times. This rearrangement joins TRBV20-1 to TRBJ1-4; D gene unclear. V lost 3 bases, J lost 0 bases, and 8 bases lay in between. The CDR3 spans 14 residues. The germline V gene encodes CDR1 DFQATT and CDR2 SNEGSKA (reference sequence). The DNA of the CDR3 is TGCAGTGCTAGTACGGTTGCAACTAATGAAAAACTGTTTTTT. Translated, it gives CSASTVATNEKLFF.

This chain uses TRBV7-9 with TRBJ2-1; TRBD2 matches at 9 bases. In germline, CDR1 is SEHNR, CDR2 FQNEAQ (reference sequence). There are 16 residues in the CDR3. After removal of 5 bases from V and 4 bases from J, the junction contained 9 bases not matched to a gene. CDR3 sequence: CASSLDPLAGYNEQFF. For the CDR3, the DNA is TGTGCCAGCAGCCTGGACCCACTAGCGGGTTACAATGAGCAGTTCTTC.

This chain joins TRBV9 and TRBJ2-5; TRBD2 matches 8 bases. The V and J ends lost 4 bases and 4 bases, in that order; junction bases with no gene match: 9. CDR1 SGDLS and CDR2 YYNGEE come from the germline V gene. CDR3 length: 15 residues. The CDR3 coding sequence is TGTGCCAGCAGCACACTTAGCGGGACACCAGAGACCCAGTACTTC. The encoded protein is CASSTLSGTPETQYF.

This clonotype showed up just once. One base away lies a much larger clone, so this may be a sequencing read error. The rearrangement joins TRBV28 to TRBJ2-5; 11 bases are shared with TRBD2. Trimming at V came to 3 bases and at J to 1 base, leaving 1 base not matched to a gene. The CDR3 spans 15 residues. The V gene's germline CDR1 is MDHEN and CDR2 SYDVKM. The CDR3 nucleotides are TGTGCCAGCAGTTTTCTAGCGGGGGGCCAAGAGACCCAGTACTTC. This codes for CASSFLAGGQETQYF.

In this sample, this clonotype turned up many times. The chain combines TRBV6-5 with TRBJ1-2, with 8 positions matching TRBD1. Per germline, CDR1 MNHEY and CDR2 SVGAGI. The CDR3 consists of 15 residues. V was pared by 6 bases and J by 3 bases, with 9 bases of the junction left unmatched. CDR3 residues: CASSLRTGSYYGYTF. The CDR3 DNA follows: TGTGCCAGCAGCCTACGGACAGGGAGTTACTATGGCTACACCTTC.

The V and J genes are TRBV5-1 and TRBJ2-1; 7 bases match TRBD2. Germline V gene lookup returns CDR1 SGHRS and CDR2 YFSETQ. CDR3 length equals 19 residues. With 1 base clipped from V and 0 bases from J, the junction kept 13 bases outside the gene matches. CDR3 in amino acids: CASSLRGSDGYSSYNEQFF. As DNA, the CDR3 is TGCGCCAGCAGCTTGCGCGGGAGTGATGGCTATAGCTCCTACAATGAGCAGTTCTTC.

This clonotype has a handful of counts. CDR3: CASSPKRAPPYNEQFF. The DNA of the CDR3 is TGTGCCAGCAGTCCTAAGCGCGCACCCCCCTACAATGAGCAGTTCTTC. The gene calls are TRBV28 and TRBJ2-1; D is undetermined. CDR1 and CDR2 (germline): MDHEN, SYDVKM. The CDR3 runs to 16 residues. V lost 5 bases, J lost 2 bases, and 16 bases lay in between. The variable domain in full, completed from reference TRBV28 and TRBJ2-1, reads DVKVTQSSRYLVKRTGEKVFLECVQDMDHENMFWYRQDPGLGLRLIYFSYDVKMKEKGDIPEGYSVSREKKERFSLILESASTNQTSMYLCASSPKRAPPYNEQFFGPGTRLTVL.

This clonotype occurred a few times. CDR3 nucleotides: TGCGCCAGCAGCCAGCGGGGTTCTGGAAACACCATATATTTT. Amino acid sequence: CASSQRGSGNTIYF. The chain recombines TRBV4-1 with TRBJ1-3, with D uncertain. The CDR3 sequence is 14 residues long. CDR1 and CDR2 (germline): MGHRA, YSYEKL. V lost 3 bases and J lost 1, with 7 bases in between.

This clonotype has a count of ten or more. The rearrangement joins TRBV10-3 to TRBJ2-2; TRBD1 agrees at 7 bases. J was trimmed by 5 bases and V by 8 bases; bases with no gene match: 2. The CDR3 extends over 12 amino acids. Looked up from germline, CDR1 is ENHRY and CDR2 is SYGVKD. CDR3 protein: CAIDRDTGELFF. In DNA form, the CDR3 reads TGTGCCATCGACAGGGATACCGGGGAGCTGTTTTTT.

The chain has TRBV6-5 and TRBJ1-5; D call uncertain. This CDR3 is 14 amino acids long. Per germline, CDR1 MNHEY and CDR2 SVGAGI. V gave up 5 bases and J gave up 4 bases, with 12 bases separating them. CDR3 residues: CASSLRVANQPQHF. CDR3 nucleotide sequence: TGTGCCAGCAGTCTTCGAGTAGCAAATCAGCCCCAGCATTTT.

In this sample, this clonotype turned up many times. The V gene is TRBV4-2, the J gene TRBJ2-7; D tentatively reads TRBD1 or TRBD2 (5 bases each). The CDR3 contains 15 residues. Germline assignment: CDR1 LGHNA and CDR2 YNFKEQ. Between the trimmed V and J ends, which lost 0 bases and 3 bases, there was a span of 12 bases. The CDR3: CASSQERGRGYEQYF. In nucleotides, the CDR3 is TGTGCCAGCAGCCAAGAAAGGGGACGGGGCTACGAGCAGTACTTC.

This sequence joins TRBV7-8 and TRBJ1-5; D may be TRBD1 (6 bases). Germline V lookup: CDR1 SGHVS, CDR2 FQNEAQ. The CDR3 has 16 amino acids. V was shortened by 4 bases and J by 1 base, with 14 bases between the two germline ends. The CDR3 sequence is CASSSTATGSNQPQHF. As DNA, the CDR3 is TGTGCCAGCAGCTCGACAGCAACAGGGAGCAATCAGCCCCAGCATTTT.

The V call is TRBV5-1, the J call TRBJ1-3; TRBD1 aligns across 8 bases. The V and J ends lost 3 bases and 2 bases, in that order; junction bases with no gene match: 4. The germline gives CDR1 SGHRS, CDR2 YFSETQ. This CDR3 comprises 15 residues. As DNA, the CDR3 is TGCGCCAGCAGCTCGACAGGGGCGGCTGGAAACACCATATATTTT. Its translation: CASSSTGAAGNTIYF.

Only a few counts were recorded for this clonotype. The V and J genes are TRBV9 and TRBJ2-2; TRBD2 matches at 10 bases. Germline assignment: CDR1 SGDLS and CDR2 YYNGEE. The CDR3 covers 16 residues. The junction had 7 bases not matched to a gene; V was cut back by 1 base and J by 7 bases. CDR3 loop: CASSVRSSGGLGELFF. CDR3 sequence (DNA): TGTGCCAGCAGCGTACGGTCTAGCGGGGGACTCGGGGAGCTGTTTTTT.

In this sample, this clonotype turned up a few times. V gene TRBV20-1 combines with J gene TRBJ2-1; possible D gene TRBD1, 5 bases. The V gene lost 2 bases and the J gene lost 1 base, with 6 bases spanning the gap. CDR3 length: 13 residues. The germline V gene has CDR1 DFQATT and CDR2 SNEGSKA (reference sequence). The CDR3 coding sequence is TGCAGTGCTAGACAGGGATCCTACAATGAGCAGTTCTTC. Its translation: CSARQGSYNEQFF.

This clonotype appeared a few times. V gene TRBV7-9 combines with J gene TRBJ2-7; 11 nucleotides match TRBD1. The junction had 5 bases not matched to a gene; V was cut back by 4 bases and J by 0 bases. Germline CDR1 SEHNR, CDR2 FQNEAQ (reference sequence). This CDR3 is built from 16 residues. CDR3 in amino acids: CASSSTGTGGSYEQYF. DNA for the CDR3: TGTGCCAGCAGCTCTACCGGGACAGGGGGCTCCTACGAGCAGTACTTC.

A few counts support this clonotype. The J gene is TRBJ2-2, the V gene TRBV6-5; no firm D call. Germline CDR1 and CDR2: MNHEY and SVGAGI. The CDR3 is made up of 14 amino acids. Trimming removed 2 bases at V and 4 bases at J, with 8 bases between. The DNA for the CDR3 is TGTGCCAGCAGTTACCTCCCTGGCACCGGGGAGCTGTTTTTT. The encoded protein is CASSYLPGTGELFF.

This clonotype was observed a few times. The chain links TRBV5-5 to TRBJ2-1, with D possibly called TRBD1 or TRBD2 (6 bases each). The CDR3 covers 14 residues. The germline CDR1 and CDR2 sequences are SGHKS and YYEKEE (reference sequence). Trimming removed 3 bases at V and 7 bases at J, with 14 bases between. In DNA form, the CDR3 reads TGTGCCAGCAGCTGGGGGGCAGGGGTAAATGAGCAGTTCTTC. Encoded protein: CASSWGAGVNEQFF.

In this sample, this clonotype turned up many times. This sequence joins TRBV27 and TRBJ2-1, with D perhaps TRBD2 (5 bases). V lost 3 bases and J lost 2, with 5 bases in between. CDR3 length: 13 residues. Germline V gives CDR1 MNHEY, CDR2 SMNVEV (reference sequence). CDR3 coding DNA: TGTGCCAGCAGTTTGGGAGCCTACAATGAGCAGTTCTTC. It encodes CASSLGAYNEQFF.

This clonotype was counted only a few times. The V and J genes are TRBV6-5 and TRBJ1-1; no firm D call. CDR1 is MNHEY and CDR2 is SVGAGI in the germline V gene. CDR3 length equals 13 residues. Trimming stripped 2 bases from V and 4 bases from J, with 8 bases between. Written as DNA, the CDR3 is TGTGCCAGCAGTTACGCGGGGAGCACTGAAGCTTTCTTT. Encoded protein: CASSYAGSTEAFF.